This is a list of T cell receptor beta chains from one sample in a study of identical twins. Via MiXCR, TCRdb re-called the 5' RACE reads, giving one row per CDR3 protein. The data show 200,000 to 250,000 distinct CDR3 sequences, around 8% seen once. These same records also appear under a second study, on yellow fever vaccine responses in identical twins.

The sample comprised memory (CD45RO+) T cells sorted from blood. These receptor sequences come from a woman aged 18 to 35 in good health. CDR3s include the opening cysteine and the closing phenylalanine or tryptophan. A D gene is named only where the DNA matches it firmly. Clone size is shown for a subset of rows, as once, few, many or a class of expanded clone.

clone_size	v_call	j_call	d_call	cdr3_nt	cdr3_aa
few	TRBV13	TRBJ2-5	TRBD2	TGTGCCAGCAGCTTATCCGCCCGTAGCGGGGCCGGGGAGACCCAGTACTTC	CASSLSARSGAGETQYF
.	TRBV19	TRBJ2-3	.	TGTGCCAGTAGTCCTCGACTAGACGGTACGCAGTATTTT	CASSPRLDGTQYF
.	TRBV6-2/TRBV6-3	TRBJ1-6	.	TGTGCCAGCAATAAGGCGACTAATTCACCCCTCCACTTT	CASNKATNSPLHF
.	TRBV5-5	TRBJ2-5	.	TGTGCCATGGGCGTCGGGCTCGTCGGGACCCAGTACTTC	CAMGVGLVGTQYF
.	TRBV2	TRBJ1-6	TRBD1	TGTGCCAGCACGGCCCAGTGGGACAGGCCCAATTCACCCCTCCACTTT	CASTAQWDRPNSPLHF
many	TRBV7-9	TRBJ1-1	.	TGTGCCAGCAGCGCGAGGACAGATCTTCTATCTGAAGCTTTCTTT	CASSARTDLLSEAFF
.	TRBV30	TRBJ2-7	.	TGTGCCTGGAGTGACACCTACGAGCAGTACTTC	CAWSDTYEQYF
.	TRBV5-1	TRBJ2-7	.	TGCGCCAGCAGCTTGGAGAACCCTTTGGACGAGCAGTACTTC	CASSLENPLDEQYF
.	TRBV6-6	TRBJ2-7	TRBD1	TGTGCCAGCAGTCTCGGGGACAGCTACGAGCAGTACTTC	CASSLGDSYEQYF
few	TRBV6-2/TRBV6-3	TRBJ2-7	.	TGTGCCAGCAGTTACTCCTCGACGCCTAGCGAGCAGTACTTC	CASSYSSTPSEQYF
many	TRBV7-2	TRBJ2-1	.	TGTGCCAGCAGCTTAGCGTTCACTTACAATGAGCAGTTCTTC	CASSLAFTYNEQFF